Here is one T cell receptor (beta chain) with its context. Its target is not known. The data are from a study of cytomegalovirus exposure and HLA in healthy donors. Study-level results: According to the study, approximately 150 TCR beta chains were cytomegalovirus-associated. Rare TCR sequences predominated, though certain public TCRs were found in many donors. Specific recognition of CMV antigens was confirmed in vitro for a few chains (all CMV-associated).

Only in-frame clones appear in the TCRdb table, and some are missing; sequencing was by immunoSEQ multiplex PCR. The sample contains hundreds of thousands of clones, roughly 84% of which appear only once. This CDR3 region has 18 residues. Per germline, CDR1 MNHEY and CDR2 SMNVEV (reference sequence). Trimming removed 6 bases from V and 0 bases from J; junction bases left unmatched: 14. The rearrangement uses TRBV27 and TRBJ2-7, with 10 bases matching TRBD2. The sequenced material came from PBMCs. The clonotype originates from a woman aged 18-29 years in good health and CMV-seropositive. DNA of the CDR3: TGTGCCAGCAGCAAGCGGGAGGGCCTAATGCTGCCCTCCTACGAGCAGTACTTC. Amino acids: CASSKREGLMLPSYEQYF.